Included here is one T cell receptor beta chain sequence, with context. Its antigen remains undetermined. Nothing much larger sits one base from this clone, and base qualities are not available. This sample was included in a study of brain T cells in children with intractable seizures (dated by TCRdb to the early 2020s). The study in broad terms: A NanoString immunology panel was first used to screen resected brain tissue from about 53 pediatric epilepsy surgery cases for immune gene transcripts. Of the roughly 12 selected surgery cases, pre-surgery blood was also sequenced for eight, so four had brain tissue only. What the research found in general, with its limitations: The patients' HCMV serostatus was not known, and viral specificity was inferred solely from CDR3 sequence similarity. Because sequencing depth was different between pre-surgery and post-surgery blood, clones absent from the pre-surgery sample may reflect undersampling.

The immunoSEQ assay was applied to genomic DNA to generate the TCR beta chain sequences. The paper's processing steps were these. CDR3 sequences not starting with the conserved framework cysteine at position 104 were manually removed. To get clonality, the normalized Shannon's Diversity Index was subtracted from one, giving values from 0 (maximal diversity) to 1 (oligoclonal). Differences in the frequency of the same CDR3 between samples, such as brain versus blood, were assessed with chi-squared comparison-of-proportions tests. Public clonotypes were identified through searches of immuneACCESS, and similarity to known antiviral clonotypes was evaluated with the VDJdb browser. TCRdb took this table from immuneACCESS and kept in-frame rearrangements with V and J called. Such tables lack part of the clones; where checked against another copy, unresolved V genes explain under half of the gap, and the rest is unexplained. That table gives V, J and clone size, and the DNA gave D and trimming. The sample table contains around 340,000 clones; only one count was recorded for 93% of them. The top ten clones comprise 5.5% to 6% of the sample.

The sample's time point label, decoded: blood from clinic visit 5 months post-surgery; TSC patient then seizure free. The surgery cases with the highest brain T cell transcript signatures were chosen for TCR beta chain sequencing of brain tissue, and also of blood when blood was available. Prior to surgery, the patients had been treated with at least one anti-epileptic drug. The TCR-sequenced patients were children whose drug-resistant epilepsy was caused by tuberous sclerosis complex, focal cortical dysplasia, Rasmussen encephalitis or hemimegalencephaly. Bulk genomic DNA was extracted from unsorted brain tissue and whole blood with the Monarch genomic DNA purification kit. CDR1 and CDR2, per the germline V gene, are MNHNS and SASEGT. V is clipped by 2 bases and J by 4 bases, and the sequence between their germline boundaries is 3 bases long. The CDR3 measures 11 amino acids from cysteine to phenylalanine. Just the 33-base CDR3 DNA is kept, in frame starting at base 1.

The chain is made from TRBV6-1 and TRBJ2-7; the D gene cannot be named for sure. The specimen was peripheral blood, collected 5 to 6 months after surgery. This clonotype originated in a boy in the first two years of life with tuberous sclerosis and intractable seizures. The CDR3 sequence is CASSEMYEQYF. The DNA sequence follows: TGTGCCAGCAGTGAAATGTACGAGCAGTACTTC.